This T cell receptor (beta chain) was sequenced in a study of shared clonotypes between healthy human individuals. Regarding the study as a whole: Sharing of clonotypes among donors was expected to vary with sequencing depth. Larger estimated richness was generally recorded for naive subsets relative to memory subsets.

The sorted-subset replicate PCRs were given 200 ng DNA, which is roughly 30,000 T cell genomes. The table came from immunoSEQ multiplex PCR; TCRdb's copy has only in-frame clones and leaves some out. The table lists roughly 2.4 million clones, approximately 94% of them singletons. V was trimmed by 1 base and J by 9 bases, leaving 4 bases between them. CDR1 and CDR2 (germline): LNHDA, SQIVND (reference sequence). The CDR3 covers 11 residues. CD45RA+ naive and CD45RA-negative memory subsets were separated from CD4+ cells. About this clone: The antigen is not known.

The source material was naive CD4+ T cells sorted from blood. Subset described: CD45RA+ positively selected. This TCR derives from a man aged 18 to 29 in good health. V and J are TRBV19 and TRBJ2-1; D gene ambiguous. The CDR3 DNA follows: TGTGCCAGTAGTATAGTCGCTGAGCAGTTCTTC. Translated: CASSIVAEQFF.